This T cell receptor (beta chain) is from a study of regulatory and conventional T cells in RAG deficiency. Study-wide results and limits: In Omenn syndrome, sorted "Tregs" may be peripherally activated cells. In Omenn syndrome, Treg and Tconv repertoires overlapped >85%. Omenn syndrome and CID/AS patients had about 110-fold fewer unique Treg TCR beta sequences, versus approximately 10-fold elsewhere.

This clone was observed a single time. What it recognizes is unknown. The data were produced by immunoSEQ multiplex PCR, yet TCRdb's version contains in-frame clones alone and is incomplete. The table shows under 30,000 clones, with 85% to 95% occurring only once. The V end was cut by 2 bases, the J end by 5 bases, with 13 bases between. The CDR3 covers 15 residues. Germline V gene data show CDR1 as MNHEY and CDR2 as SVGAGI. The sorted regulatory T cells were CD4+, CD25-high and CD127-low, with genomic DNA sequenced. In addition, the sample was reused for a study of regulatory T cells. In that study: The PCR used 52 TRBV and 13 TRBJ primers. Regulatory T cells showed the strongest V-J pair restriction and V/J gene skewing among patient repertoires.

The gene calls are TRBV6-5 and TRBJ2-1, with D possibly matching TRBD2 (7 bases). Specimen: Tregs sorted from blood. The receptor comes from a human donor in good health. As DNA, the CDR3 is TGTGCCAGCAGTTACGCGGCGGGGGCCGACAATGAGCAGTTCTTC. This gives the protein CASSYAAGADNEQFF.